These 30 T cell receptor beta chains came from one sample sequenced in a study of cytomegalovirus exposure and HLA in healthy donors. PCR was performed using 60 Vbeta and 13 Jbeta primers. This table comes from immunoSEQ multiplex PCR, and its TCRdb copy is limited to in-frame clones, with some not included. The table includes about 70,000 clones, 70% to 75% detected once. The specimen sequenced was PBMCs. Receptor source: a human donor in good health.

The rearrangement uses TRBV10-3 and TRBJ2-7; 9 nucleotides align to TRBD2. The germline CDR1 and CDR2 sequences are ENHRY and SYGVKD. This CDR3 has 14 residues. The V segment lost 6 bases and the J segment 5 bases; nucleotides outside the gene matches: 8. CDR3 in amino acids: CAIRDIAGEDEQYF. In nucleotides, the CDR3 is TGTGCCATCAGAGACATAGCGGGAGAGGACGAGCAGTACTTC.

The J gene is TRBJ2-3, the V gene TRBV27; possibly TRBD1 for D (6 bases). Trimming took 7 bases from V and 1 from J, leaving 12 bases between them. The CDR3 loop spans 14 amino acids. Germline V gene data show CDR1 as MNHEY and CDR2 as SMNVEV (reference sequence). CDR3 bases: TGTGCCAGCACCCGGAGGACAGGCACAGATACGCAGTATTTT. The encoded protein is CASTRRTGTDTQYF.

This clone was counted once. V gene TRBV5-1 combines with J gene TRBJ2-7, with a weak D call TRBD2 (6 bases). The CDR3 length is 15 residues. Trimming stripped 3 bases from V and 1 base from J, with 14 bases between. Germline assignment: CDR1 SGHRS and CDR2 YFSETQ. The CDR3 nucleotides read TGCGCCAGCAGCTCCCCGCTTAGCGGTTCCTACGAGCAGTACTTC. It is translated as CASSSPLSGSYEQYF.

J is TRBJ2-1 and V is TRBV29-1; 11 bases align to TRBD1. The CDR3 extends over 15 amino acids. CDR1 is SQVTM, CDR2 ANQGSEA, per germline. Trimming cost V 6 bases and J 10 bases; bases outside gene matches: 14. The CDR3 DNA reads as TGCAGCGTGCCGACCAGGGACAGGGGGTCGGGGGAGCAGTTCTTC. Protein: CSVPTRDRGSGEQFF.

In its sample, this clone was seen a few times. V usage is TRBV6-4 and J usage is TRBJ2-2, with a possible D match to TRBD2 (6 bases). V lost 3 bases and J lost 3, with 11 bases in between. The CDR3 runs 15 residues. Germline V gene sequence: CDR1 MRHNA, CDR2 SNTAGT. The CDR3 region has the DNA TGTGCCAGCAGTGAGGGAGGAAGGCACACCGGGGAGCTGTTTTTT. The encoded protein is CASSEGGRHTGELFF.

The chain joins TRBV6-1 to TRBJ2-2, with D unresolved. Germline V lookup: CDR1 MNHNS, CDR2 SASEGT. With 4 bases removed from V and 9 bases from J, the gap between germline ends came to 9 bases. CDR3 size: 12 residues. The chain's CDR3 is CASSVSPRELFF. CDR3 nucleotide sequence: TGTGCCAGCAGTGTGAGCCCGCGGGAGCTGTTTTTT.

V gene TRBV6-5 combines with J gene TRBJ1-2, with 9 bases that match TRBD1. The CDR3 runs to 14 residues. Germline V gene sequence: CDR1 MNHEY, CDR2 SVGAGI. V gave up 6 bases and J gave up 4 bases; unmatched junction bases: 6. DNA of the CDR3: TGTGCCAGCAGGGGACAGGGAGGGGGCTATGGCTACACCTTC. Its protein product is CASRGQGGGYGYTF.

The chain links TRBV27 to TRBJ2-2; tentatively, D is TRBD1 (6 bases). This CDR3 has 17 residues. The germline V gene encodes CDR1 MNHEY and CDR2 SMNVEV (reference sequence). Trimming stripped 5 bases from V and 1 base from J, with 17 bases between. The CDR3 DNA reads TGTGCCAGCAGTCCCTATGGGAGACAGGAGAACACCGGGGAGCTGTTTTTT. It is translated as CASSPYGRQENTGELFF.

The chain has TRBV27 and TRBJ1-5; D is unresolved. The CDR3 is 12 amino acids. Germline V gene data show CDR1 as MNHEY and CDR2 as SMNVEV (reference sequence). The ends were cut back, 3 bases at V and 6 bases at J, with 6 bases in the middle. CDR3 amino acids: CASSFGSQPQHF. The DNA of the CDR3 is TGTGCCAGCAGTTTCGGGAGTCAGCCCCAGCATTTT.

This clone showed up just a few times. J is TRBJ2-5 and V is TRBV5-1; 11 nucleotides line up with TRBD2. CDR1 is SGHRS, CDR2 YFSETQ, per germline. This CDR3 contains 17 residues. After removal of 4 bases from V and 5 bases from J, the junction contained 13 bases not matched to a gene. The CDR3 is CASSRGSLAGGRETQYF. The CDR3 DNA reads as TGCGCCAGCAGCCGCGGGAGTCTAGCGGGAGGTCGGGAGACCCAGTACTTC. The entire variable domain, with the rest obtained from reference TRBV5-1 and TRBJ2-5, is as follows: KAGVTQTPRYLIKTRGQQVTLSCSPISGHRSVSWYQQTPGQGLQFLFEYFSETQRNKGNFPGRFSGRQFSNSRSEMNVSTLELGDSALYLCASSRGSLAGGRETQYFGPGTRLLVL.

V and J are TRBV7-8 and TRBJ2-7; TRBD1 agrees at 9 bases. CDR3 length equals 17 residues. Germline CDR1 SGHVS, CDR2 FQNEAQ. The V segment lost 1 base and the J segment 2 bases; nucleotides outside the gene matches: 9. CDR3 sequence reads: CASSLETGTGSPYEQYF. CDR3 DNA: TGTGCCAGCAGCTTAGAAACCGGGACAGGGTCACCCTACGAGCAGTACTTC.

The CDR3 DNA reads TGTGCCAGCAGCCCTTGGGGACTAGCGGGAAACACCGGGGAGCTGTTTTTT. Its protein is CASSPWGLAGNTGELFF. V and J are TRBV5-4 and TRBJ2-2, with TRBD2 matching 13 bases. CDR3 size: 17 residues. Germline CDR1 is SGHNT and CDR2 is YYREEE (reference sequence). J gave up 2 bases and V 4 bases, and 5 bases lay outside the gene matches.

The chain couples TRBV19 to TRBJ2-3; D not certain. The germline gives CDR1 LNHDA, CDR2 SQIVND (reference sequence). This CDR3 spans 13 amino acids. The ends were cut back, 3 bases at V and 4 bases at J, with 8 bases in the middle. The CDR3 sequence: CASSIVGADTQYF. CDR3 sequence (DNA): TGTGCCAGTAGTATTGTCGGAGCAGATACGCAGTATTTT.

This chain links TRBV5-6 with TRBJ1-1; possible D gene TRBD1, 5 bases. CDR1 and CDR2 (germline): SGHDT, YYEEEE. With 4 bases removed from V and 1 base from J, the gap between germline ends came to 14 bases. The CDR3 extends over 15 amino acids. Here the CDR3 reads CASSPPVQANTEAFF. For the CDR3, the DNA is TGTGCCAGCAGCCCGCCTGTACAGGCGAACACTGAAGCTTTCTTT.

V usage is TRBV19 and J usage is TRBJ2-7, with a possible D match to TRBD2 (6 bases). V gave up 6 bases and J gave up 3 bases, with 12 bases separating them. Germline CDR1 is LNHDA and CDR2 is SQIVND (reference sequence). The length of the CDR3 is 13 residues. CDR3 DNA: TGTGCCAGTAGCTGGGGCGGGAACTACGAGCAGTACTTC. Protein sequence: CASSWGGNYEQYF.

A few counts support this clone. The chain joins TRBV10-3 to TRBJ2-3; 8 nucleotides agree with TRBD1. This CDR3 is built from 15 residues. With 3 bases clipped from V and 3 bases from J, the junction kept 5 bases outside the gene matches. Per germline, CDR1 ENHRY and CDR2 SYGVKD. The CDR3 region has the DNA TGTGCCATCAGTGAATGGCAGGGGGCGACAGATACGCAGTATTTT. This codes for CAISEWQGATDTQYF.

This clone was recorded once. The chain carries TRBV18 and TRBJ1-2, with TRBD1 matching 7 bases. J gave up 7 bases and V 3 bases, and 5 bases lay outside the gene matches. CDR3 length: 13 amino acids. Germline V gives CDR1 KGHSH, CDR2 LQKENI. CDR3 region: CASSPTPGGGYTF. The DNA for the CDR3 is TGTGCCAGCTCACCTACCCCAGGGGGTGGCTACACCTTC. Supplemented by reference TRBV18 and TRBJ1-2, the full variable domain reads NAGVMQNPRHLVRRRGQEARLRCSPMKGHSHVYWYRQLPEEGLKFMVYLQKENIIDESGMPKERFSAEFPKEGPSILRIQQVVRGDSAAYFCASSPTPGGGYTFGSGTRLTVV.

This clone was counted a few times. The V and J genes are TRBV5-6 and TRBJ1-1; D is undetermined. With 6 bases removed from V and 0 bases from J, the gap between germline ends came to 18 bases. CDR3 length: 16 residues. Germline V CDR1 and CDR2: SGHDT, YYEEEE. Here the CDR3 reads CASNSRLTNLNTEAFF. In nucleotides, the CDR3 is TGTGCCAGCAATTCGAGGTTGACTAACCTGAACACTGAAGCTTTCTTT. The full variable domain, with the rest looked up from reference TRBV5-6 and TRBJ1-1, is DAGVTQSPTHLIKTRGQQVTLRCSPKSGHDTVSWYQQALGQGPQFIFQYYEEEERQRGNFPDRFSGHQFPNYSSELNVNALLLGDSALYLCASNSRLTNLNTEAFFGQGTRLTVV.

This clone was found once. The chain recombines TRBV6-5 with TRBJ1-2; the D is unclear. CDR1 and CDR2 (germline): MNHEY, SVGAGI. The CDR3 runs 12 residues. Trimming shortened V by 4 bases and J by 8 bases, and 11 bases separated the two germline ends. CDR3 DNA sequence: TGTGCCAGCAGTTCTAACCTAAGCGGCTACACCTTC. Translation gives CASSSNLSGYTF.

V is TRBV20-1 and J is TRBJ2-3, with D possibly TRBD2 on 5 matching bases. From germline, CDR1 is DFQATT and CDR2 SNEGSKA (reference sequence). This CDR3 comprises 11 residues. As DNA, the CDR3 is TGCAGCAGCGGCCACACAGATACGCAGTATTTT. It yields the protein CSSGHTDTQYF.

The V gene is TRBV12-5, the J gene TRBJ2-3; possibly TRBD2 for D (6 bases). The germline CDR1 and CDR2 sequences are LGHNT and FRNRAP. The CDR3 consists of 14 residues. The V and J ends lost 6 bases and 1 base respectively, with 11 bases between them. CDR3 residues: CASGWEARTDTQYF. Here the CDR3 DNA reads TGTGCTAGTGGGTGGGAGGCCCGCACAGATACGCAGTATTTT.

The chain is built from TRBV30 and TRBJ2-7; possible D gene TRBD1, 5 bases. The V gene's germline CDR1 is GTSNPN and CDR2 SVGIG (reference sequence). The CDR3 runs 14 residues. The V end was cut by 1 base, the J end by 0 bases, with 10 bases between. Here the CDR3 reads CAWSGGWNSYEQYF. In DNA form, the CDR3 reads TGTGCCTGGAGTGGGGGCTGGAACTCCTACGAGCAGTACTTC.

The chain recombines TRBV4-1 with TRBJ2-7, with TRBD2 identical over 11 bases. In germline, CDR1 is MGHRA, CDR2 YSYEKL. The CDR3 has 18 amino acids. V lost 0 bases to trimming and J lost 7 bases; unmatched junction nucleotides: 14. For the CDR3, the DNA is TGCGCCAGCAGCCAAGATCCCCTAGCGGGAGGACGAGGATGGGAGCAGTACTTC. It translates to CASSQDPLAGGRGWEQYF.

This chain connects TRBV30 to TRBJ2-7; D is possibly TRBD1 (6 bases). Between the trimmed V and J ends, which lost 3 bases and 3 bases, there was a span of 12 bases. The CDR3 contains 13 residues. Germline lookup yields CDR1 GTSNPN and CDR2 SVGIG (reference sequence). CDR3 region: CAWRGQPDYEQYF. CDR3 nucleotide sequence: TGTGCCTGGAGAGGACAGCCTGACTACGAGCAGTACTTC.

The rearrangement uses TRBV6-5 and TRBJ2-7; D is ambiguous. CDR1 and CDR2 (germline): MNHEY, SVGAGI. The CDR3 totals 13 residues. Trimming pared 2 bases from V and 7 bases from J, leaving 12 bases between. DNA for the CDR3: TGTGCCAGCAGTTACAATGGTCGGTGGGAGCAGTACTTC. Its translation: CASSYNGRWEQYF.

This clone was counted between two and nine times. This sequence joins TRBV6-6 and TRBJ2-7; 9 bases agree with TRBD2. Per germline, CDR1 MNHNY and CDR2 SVGAGI (reference sequence). V was clipped by 0 bases and J by 7 bases; unmatched bases: 7. CDR3 size: 15 residues. CDR3 sequence: CASSYSAGGPGEQYF. CDR3 nucleotide sequence: TGTGCCAGCAGTTACTCGGCGGGAGGGCCGGGAGAGCAGTACTTC.

This clone was observed once. The chain carries TRBV5-1 and TRBJ2-3, with D tentatively TRBD1 (6 bases). The CDR3 has 14 residues. The germline CDR1 and CDR2 sequences are SGHRS and YFSETQ. Trimming pared 0 bases from V and 3 bases from J, leaving 8 bases between. The CDR3 nucleotides are TGCGCCAGCAGCTTGGCCGGGACAACAGATACGCAGTATTTT. Its translation is CASSLAGTTDTQYF.

The rearrangement joins TRBV12-5 to TRBJ2-2, with 8 bases aligning to TRBD2. With 0 bases clipped from V and 5 bases from J, the junction kept 11 bases outside the gene matches. CDR1 and CDR2 from the germline V gene are LGHNT and FRNRAP. CDR3 size: 18 residues. The CDR3: CASGLVLDGRALTGELFF. CDR3 sequence (DNA): TGTGCTAGTGGTTTGGTACTCGACGGGAGGGCCTTGACCGGGGAGCTGTTTTTT.

The chain joins TRBV9 to TRBJ2-1; 8 nucleotides match TRBD2. Trimming at V came to 0 bases and at J to 9 bases, leaving 8 bases not matched to a gene. In germline, CDR1 is SGDLS, CDR2 YYNGEE. The CDR3 runs 15 residues. DNA of the CDR3: TGTGCCAGCAGCGTAGAGAGCGGGAGAAGCAGTGAGCAGTTCTTC. It yields the protein CASSVESGRSSEQFF.

V is TRBV7-9 and J is TRBJ2-4; TRBD2 agrees at 12 bases. The trim removed 6 bases at V and 6 bases at J, leaving 6 bases unmatched. This CDR3 spans 15 amino acids. Per germline, CDR1 SEHNR and CDR2 FQNEAQ (reference sequence). Here the CDR3 DNA reads TGTGCCAGCAGTTCCGCACTAGCGGGAGGAAACATTCAGTACTTC. This gives the protein CASSSALAGGNIQYF. Complete variable domain (other parts from reference TRBV7-9 and TRBJ2-4): DTGVSQNPRHKITKRGQNVTFRCDPISEHNRLYWYRQTLGQGPEFLTYFQNEAQLEKSRLLSDRFSAERPKGSFSTLEIQRTEQGDSAMYLCASSSALAGGNIQYFGAGTRLSVL.